The clone carrying this T cell receptor beta chain showed up just a few times. Its antigen is not identified. These data belong to a study of Graves' ophthalmopathy and Graves' hyperthyroidism. The study, taken as a whole, reports: Blood was where most expanded thyroid clonotypes above 0.001 frequency also turned up. A 13-signature model separated ophthalmopathy from stable hyperthyroidism, reaching around 89% sensitivity and less than 82% specificity cross-validated.

RNA transcripts were the source from which TCR beta CDR3 regions were amplified. First-round RT-PCR employed HTBI primers, with a second-round multiplex PCR after it. TCRdb reprocessed the multiplex PCR reads with MiXCR, giving one entry per CDR3 protein. The repertoire holds hundreds of thousands of distinct CDR3 sequences, with less than 55% as singletons. The germline gives CDR1 SGHTA, CDR2 FQGTGA. V was pared by 1 base and J by 2 bases, with 5 bases of the junction left unmatched. The CDR3 is 15 amino acids. Sequenced input: peripheral blood. The rearrangement joins TRBV7-3 to TRBJ2-7, with TRBD2 matching 7 bases. This TCR came from an adult man with Graves' ophthalmopathy. The DNA of the CDR3 is TGTGCCAGCAGCTTAATGGGGGGGACGGCCTACGAGCAGTACTTC. Translated: CASSLMGGTAYEQYF.